This entry features one T cell receptor (beta chain) sequence. Its antigen is unknown. There are no base qualities to consult, and no much larger clone falls within one base. From the cysteine up to the phenylalanine, the CDR3 has a length of 15 residues. The only DNA kept is the CDR3, 45 bases in frame from the first base. The germline V gene specifies SGHTS as CDR1 and YDEGEE as CDR2. Deletion took 4 bases off V and 10 bases off J, with a span of 18 bases between the germline ends. This sample stems from a study of blood T cell repertoires in COVID-19 (dated by TCRdb to the early 2020s). Some background on the complete study: Collaborator samples came from the United States, Italy and Spain and covered acute and convalescent phases of COVID-19. The material from the prospective study consisted of cDNA or gDNA derived from T cells, B-cell-depleted T cells, or PBMCs. Deeply sampled blood TCRbeta repertoires from subjects exposed to, actively infected with, or recovered from COVID-19 were included in the dataset. The repertoires were released in a freely available public database intended as a resource for research on the immune response to SARS-CoV-2. Samples came from the ongoing ImmuneRACE study (first 160 participants) plus 1,254 subjects from 6 global collaborators. Sample metadata almost always included a de-identified subject ID, COVID-19 status, age in years and sex. Where available, HLA class I and class II types were obtained from metadata supplied by the sample provider rather than from assay-based typing.

TCRbeta CDR3 regions were amplified from genomic DNA using the immunoSEQ Assay, a bias-controlled multiplex PCR. As for the authors' bioinformatics: The number of nucleated cells in each sample was estimated from the amplification of reference gene primers within the assay. To quantify the absolute abundance of each unique TCRbeta CDR3 rearrangement, sequence reads were collapsed and filtered. For each sample, productive Simpson clonality was calculated by taking the square root of Simpson's diversity index across productive rearrangements. Imported from immuneACCESS, the table was reduced by TCRdb to in-frame sequences with V and J called. These copies leave out some clones; in studies compared against another copy, an unresolved V gene accounts for under half, and the cause of the remainder is not known. The D gene and trimming were derived from the DNA, and the V and J assignments and clone size from that table. The sample table contains 350,000 to 400,000 clones; only one count was recorded for about 88% of them. The ten largest make up more than 0.95% of the sample.

Enrolling through a virtual design, the prospective study's participants ranged in age from about 18 to 100 years and lived across more than 20 United States geographic areas. In the prospective study, participants were assigned to cohorts based on the clinical history participants reported in a screening survey and a study questionnaire. Recovered participants in ImmuneRACE Cohort 3 were defined as having two consecutive negative NP/OP PCR tests, clearance from a healthcare professional, or resolution of symptoms. In the prospective study, mobile phlebotomists collected whole blood, serum and a nasopharyngeal or oropharyngeal swab from each participant. Over a roughly 2-month period, participants in the prospective study had the option of providing additional blood draws and questionnaires. Prospective study blood samples were shipped either frozen or at room temperature before DNA extraction.

Beyond this particular receptor, the publication reports: How much clinical and demographic metadata was included differed by source and by participant, and the metadata was provided uncurated.

Recombination joined TRBV5-8 with TRBJ1-6; TRBD1 might be the D gene, on 6 matching bases. Material: PBMCs or T cells enriched from blood (not recorded which). This clonotype originated in a woman between 18 and 30 years old who had recovered from COVID-19. The DNA sequence is TGTGCCAGCAGCAGAATAACGGGGGGGCAGTCACCCCTCCACTTT. The resulting protein is CASSRITGGQSPLHF.